Described below is a single TCR beta chain sequence and its context. Germline V gene sequence: CDR1 ENHRY, CDR2 SYGVKD. The CDR3 sequence is 16 residues long. With V trimmed by 6 bases and J by 5 bases, 10 bases remained unmatched. Amplification yielded TCR beta CDR3 regions, with RNA transcripts as the source. Researchers ran a first-round RT-PCR on the TCR CDR3 using the HTBI primer set. MiXCR was run by TCRdb on the multiplex PCR reads, yielding one entry per CDR3 protein. The sample includes about 840,000 distinct CDR3 sequences, roughly 40% seen only once; the top ten take approximately 8.7%. These data originate in a study of T cells in Graves' hyperthyroidism and ophthalmopathy.

The receptor was derived from a young man with Graves' hyperthyroidism. The source material was blood. The V and J genes are TRBV10-3 and TRBJ2-5; 12 bases line up with TRBD2. The CDR3 region has the DNA TGTGCCATCAGCGGACTAGCGGGACAGGAGTCGGAGACCCAGTACTTC. Protein sequence: CAISGLAGQESETQYF.